This is a list of T cell receptor beta chains from one sample in a study of blood T cells in healthy people across ages. TCRdb recomputed calls from the 5' RACE reads with MiXCR, one row per CDR3 protein. The sample consists of 780,000 or so distinct CDR3 sequences, approximately 25% of them appearing once. The same specimen was also included in a second study, on T cells of mothers and their children.

The sample was blood. These receptor sequences come from a boy aged 5 to 17 in good health. The CDR3 runs from the conserved cysteine through the conserved F or W. Fields, in order: J gene, V gene, D gene, clone size, CDR3 DNA, CDR3 protein. The D gene is left open where the match is weak. Only part of the rows carry a size: once, few, many, or a class if the clone is expanded.

TRBJ2-1 TRBV6-1 . . TGTGCCAGCAGTGACCTAGCCGAACCGAATGGGCAGTTCTTC CASSDLAEPNGQFF
TRBJ2-7 TRBV6-5 . few TGTGCCAGCAGTTACTCCAGACAGCACTACGAGCAGTACTTC CASSYSRQHYEQYF
TRBJ2-7 TRBV20-1 . . TGCAGTGCTAGAGCCGTTTACGAGCAGTACTTC CSARAVYEQYF
TRBJ1-1 TRBV29-1 . . TGCAGCGTTGAGGTGCCGAACACTGAAGCTTTCTTT CSVEVPNTEAFF
TRBJ2-1 TRBV20-1 . . TGCAGTGCTAGTGCGGGGCCAATGTACAATGAGCAGTTCTTC CSASAGPMYNEQFF
TRBJ1-1 TRBV20-1 . few TGCAGTGCTAGAGTCCCCCTCGGGGCTAGGAACACTGAAGCTTTCTTT CSARVPLGARNTEAFF
TRBJ2-1 TRBV9 . . TGTGCCAGCAGCGCCCTCCCGGGTGGATCGGATGAGCAGTTCTTC CASSALPGGSDEQFF
TRBJ2-1 TRBV5-8 . . TGTGCCAGCAGGTTTTTGTCCTCCGGGAGTACCCCAAGTGAGCAGTTCTTC CASRFLSSGSTPSEQFF
TRBJ2-7 TRBV7-2 TRBD2 . TGTGCCAGCAGCTTAGGCCTAGCGGGAGGGATTGGGGACGAGCAGTACTTC CASSLGLAGGIGDEQYF
TRBJ1-2 TRBV28 TRBD1 . TGTGCCAGCAGTTTATCCGGGACAGGGGGAGGGTCCTGGTATGGCTACACCTTC CASSLSGTGGGSWYGYTF
TRBJ2-3 TRBV15 . . TGTGCCACTAAGCAGGCAGCTAGCACAGATACGCAGTATTTT CATKQAASTDTQYF
TRBJ1-2 TRBV7-2 . . TGTGCCAGCAGCTTAGTAGCGGCGGGGCTGGGTGGCTACACCTTC CASSLVAAGLGGYTF
TRBJ2-7 TRBV12-3/TRBV12-4 TRBD1 few TGTGCCAGCAGTTTCGGGACAGGGGGAGCCTACGAGCAGTACTTC CASSFGTGGAYEQYF
TRBJ1-2 TRBV29-1 . . TGCAGCGTTGAAGTATCCGATCTTAACTATGGCTACACCTTC CSVEVSDLNYGYTF
TRBJ2-3 TRBV20-1 . . TGCAGTGCTTCTAACTGGCCACACTACACAGATACGCAATATTTT CSASNWPHYTDTQYF
TRBJ2-7 TRBV5-8 TRBD2 few TGTGCCAGCAGCTTGGAGGCGGGGGGTCTAAATTCCTACGAGCAGTACTTC CASSLEAGGLNSYEQYF
TRBJ1-6 TRBV20-1 . few TGCAGTGCTAGAGTAGGGCAGGGACGTTCACCCCTCCACTTT CSARVGQGRSPLHF
TRBJ2-4 TRBV6-2/TRBV6-3 . few TGTGCCAGCAGTTACTTCCAGGGGAATCTAGCCAAAAACATTCAGTACTTC CASSYFQGNLAKNIQYF
TRBJ2-5 TRBV6-5 TRBD2 few TGTGCCAGCAGTTACTCGACGGGGGGGGAAACCCAGTACTTC CASSYSTGGETQYF
TRBJ2-7 TRBV28 TRBD2 few TGTGCCAGCAGTTTATATGGACTAGCGGGAGCCTACGAGCAGTACTTC CASSLYGLAGAYEQYF
TRBJ2-3 TRBV7-6 . . TGTGCCAGCAGGGGGGGCAGGGAAGATACGCAGTATTTT CASRGGREDTQYF
TRBJ2-5 TRBV10-3 . once TGTGCCATCAAACGGGGCGGGTCGGCTCAAGAGACCCAGTACTTC CAIKRGGSAQETQYF
TRBJ1-4 TRBV18 . . TGTGCCAGCTCAGCTAAGGGGACCGAGCTGTTTTTT CASSAKGTELFF
TRBJ2-1 TRBV12-5 . . TGTGCTAGTGGTTGGGGTGTGAATGAGCAGTTCTTC CASGWGVNEQFF
TRBJ2-1 TRBV9 TRBD2 . TGTGCCAGCAGCGATAGCGGGAGCTCCTACAATGAGCGGTTCTTC CASSDSGSSYNERFF
TRBJ2-5 TRBV7-9 TRBD2 few TGTGCCAGCAGCCTATTGACTAGCGGGGACTTGGAGACCCAGTACTTC CASSLLTSGDLETQYF
TRBJ1-5 TRBV18 TRBD1 . TGTGCCAGCTCACCCCAGGGGGATCGGCAGCCCCAGCATTTT CASSPQGDRQPQHF
TRBJ2-3 TRBV7-2 . . TGTGCCAGCACAACGTGGGGTTTCACAGATACGCAGTATTTT CASTTWGFTDTQYF
TRBJ2-5 TRBV15 TRBD1 few TGTGCCACCAGCAGAGAGACGCCGGGACAGCAAGAGACCCAGTACTTC CATSRETPGQQETQYF
TRBJ2-1 TRBV12-3/TRBV12-4 . . TGTGCCAGCAGTCCCCGGGAAGCCTCAACCAATGAGCAGTTCTTC CASSPREASTNEQFF
TRBJ2-7 TRBV2 TRBD1 . TGTGCCAGCGGACAGGTCGGGCAGGCCCACACCTACGAGCAGTACTTC CASGQVGQAHTYEQYF
TRBJ2-4 TRBV11-2 TRBD1 few TGTGCCAGCAGCCGCACAGGGGCCCTAGCCAAAAACATTCAGTACTTC CASSRTGALAKNIQYF